This T cell receptor beta chain was identified during a study of blood T cell repertoires in COVID-19. TCRdb's table, derived via immunoSEQ multiplex PCR, lists solely in-frame clones and lacks some. The data show around 90,000 clones, with roughly 87% seen just once and more than 14% held by the top ten. Unmatched junction bases numbered 12, after V lost 6 bases and J lost 4 bases. The CDR3 has 16 residues. Looked up from germline, CDR1 is KGHSH and CDR2 is LQKENI. The TCR sequence derives from a male donor with acute or convalescent COVID-19. V is TRBV18 and J is TRBJ1-5, with TRBD1 identical over 7 bases. Sequenced input: peripheral blood. This CDR3 is CASSPRPNRGNQPQHF. Here the CDR3 DNA reads TGTGCCAGCTCCCCAAGACCCAACAGGGGAAATCAGCCCCAGCATTTT.